This record concerns one TCR beta chain sequence. Its antigen remains unknown. The PCR contained 60 Vbeta and 13 Jbeta primers. The repertoire was sequenced with immunoSEQ multiplex PCR; TCRdb's copy has only in-frame clones and lacks some. The sample has 140,000 to 150,000 clones; about four fifths are singletons. The sample belongs to a study of cytomegalovirus exposure and HLA in healthy donors. V lost 4 bases to trimming and J lost 7 bases, with 14 bases between them. The CDR3 is 13 residues long. Germline-derived CDR1 and CDR2 are SGHRS and YFSETQ. Study-level findings and limits: Previous analysis showed most TCR beta V segments were productive about 87% or about 30% of the time.

The sample taken for sequencing was PBMCs. The chain uses TRBV5-1 and TRBJ1-2; a possible D gene is TRBD1 (6 bases). The sequence derives from a middle-aged woman in good health and CMV-seropositive. The CDR3 sequence is CASSPTGFGGYTF. Here the CDR3 DNA reads TGCGCCAGCAGCCCCACAGGGTTCGGTGGCTACACCTTC.